A single sample gave rise to the 30 T cell receptor beta chains below, sequenced in a study of response to subunit inactivated influenza vaccine. MiXCR, run by TCRdb on the RT-PCR reads, gives a single entry per CDR3 protein. The table records more than 400,000 distinct CDR3 sequences, approximately 11% of them present only once. This specimen was PBMCs from blood, taken more than 35 days after vaccination. The receptors originated from a man aged 45-60 years who received an inactivated influenza vaccine.

The V and J genes are TRBV7-8 and TRBJ2-1; 7 nucleotides match TRBD2. Trimming removed 1 base from V and 9 bases from J; junction bases left unmatched: 6. The V gene's germline CDR1 is SGHVS and CDR2 FQNEAQ. CDR3 size: 14 residues. The CDR3 region is CASSLDPIAGEQFF. The CDR3 region has the DNA TGTGCCAGCAGCTTAGACCCGATAGCGGGTGAGCAGTTCTTC.

This clonotype was detected only a few times. This chain connects TRBV9 to TRBJ2-2; unclear D gene. Germline CDR1 reads SGDLS; CDR2 reads YYNGEE. The CDR3 loop spans 14 amino acids. V was clipped by 2 bases and J by 4 bases, with 9 bases between them. The CDR3 loop reads CASSVQLPTGELFF. The DNA of the CDR3 is TGTGCCAGCAGCGTGCAGCTCCCCACCGGGGAGCTGTTTTTT. The full variable domain, rest sourced from reference TRBV9 and TRBJ2-2, is DSGVTQTPKHLITATGQRVTLRCSPRSGDLSVYWYQQSLDQGLQFLIQYYNGEERAKGNILERFSAQQFPDLHSELNLSSLELGDSALYFCASSVQLPTGELFFGEGSRLTVL.

Only a few counts were recorded for this clonotype. The V gene is TRBV6-2 or TRBV6-3, the J gene TRBJ2-1; 8 bases agree with TRBD1. Losses at the gene ends were 3 bases for V and 7 bases for J; bases not matched to a gene: 8. CDR3 size: 15 residues. Germline lookup yields CDR1 MNHEY and CDR2 SVGEGT. CDR3 sequence (DNA): TGTGCCAGCAGTTATGGACAGGGAGTAAGGAATGAGCAGTTCTTC. It specifies CASSYGQGVRNEQFF.

V gene TRBV5-1 combines with J gene TRBJ2-6; TRBD1 matches 7 bases. The V and J ends lost 0 bases and 0 bases, in that order; junction bases with no gene match: 3. The CDR3 extends over 17 amino acids. Germline CDR1 and CDR2: SGHRS and YFSETQ. The CDR3 loop is CASSLGGGDSGANVLTF. The CDR3 DNA reads as TGCGCCAGCAGCTTGGGAGGGGGCGACTCTGGGGCCAACGTCCTGACTTTC.

The chain joins TRBV20-1 to TRBJ2-4; no clear D gene. In germline, CDR1 is DFQATT, CDR2 SNEGSKA (reference sequence). V lost 1 base, J lost 1 base, and 8 bases lay in between. The CDR3 runs 14 residues. The CDR3 sequence is CSARVVGAKNIQYF. As DNA, the CDR3 is TGCAGTGCTAGAGTTGTGGGGGCCAAAAACATTCAGTACTTC.

The chain is built from TRBV6-1 and TRBJ1-2; possible D gene TRBD1, 5 bases. Germline V gene data show CDR1 as MNHNS and CDR2 as SASEGT. There are 15 residues in the CDR3. The V end was cut by 7 bases, the J end by 8 bases, with 23 bases between. As DNA, the CDR3 is TGTGCCAGCACCTGGGGGACCCTCTCCGGTGGAGGCTACACCTTC. It codes for CASTWGTLSGGGYTF.

There are many counts of this clonotype. The gene calls are TRBV5-1 and TRBJ1-2, with D possibly matching TRBD1 (6 bases). V lost 0 bases to trimming and J lost 8 bases, with 17 bases between them. The CDR3 contains 15 residues. Germline CDR1 SGHRS, CDR2 YFSETQ. CDR3 bases: TGCGCCAGCAGCTTGGATCCGGGGGCCACTCCCGGCTACACCTTC. Amino acid sequence: CASSLDPGATPGYTF.

This clonotype was counted only a few times. The J gene is TRBJ2-3, the V gene TRBV5-1; 10 bases align to TRBD2. The germline CDR1 and CDR2 sequences are SGHRS and YFSETQ. V gave up 4 bases and J gave up 4 bases; unmatched junction bases: 9. CDR3 length: 16 amino acids. The CDR3 is CASSRRTSGIADTQYF. The CDR3, as DNA: TGCGCCAGCAGCCGACGAACTAGCGGGATCGCAGATACGCAGTATTTT.

In this sample, this clonotype turned up a few times. The rearrangement links TRBV15 to TRBJ2-5, with 14 bases aligning to TRBD2. The CDR3 is made up of 16 amino acids. Trimming cost V 5 bases and J 5 bases; bases outside gene matches: 7. The germline V gene has CDR1 LNHNV and CDR2 YYDKDF (reference sequence). The chain's CDR3 is CATSPGLAGELETQYF. As DNA, the CDR3 is TGTGCCACCAGCCCGGGACTAGCGGGAGAGTTGGAGACCCAGTACTTC. Supplemented by reference TRBV15 and TRBJ2-5, the full variable domain reads DAMVIQNPRYQVTQFGKPVTLSCSQTLNHNVMYWYQQKSSQAPKLLFHYYDKDFNNEADTPDNFQSRRPNTSFCFLDIRSPGLGDTAMYLCATSPGLAGELETQYFGPGTRLLVL.

The chain employs TRBV4-3 and TRBJ2-2; TRBD2 matches 9 bases. The CDR3 extends over 18 amino acids. Germline CDR1 is LGHNA and CDR2 is YSLEER. The ends lost 3 bases at V and 0 bases at J; junction bases unmatched: 8. The CDR3 nucleotides are TGCGCCAGCAGCCACGGCGGGAGGGCCTTCACGAACACCGGGGAGCTGTTTTTT. Amino acid sequence: CASSHGGRAFTNTGELFF.

This clonotype has just one count. The genes are TRBV7-9 and TRBJ2-1; D possibly corresponds to TRBD1 (8 bases). The CDR3 covers 15 residues. Trimming cost V 0 bases and J 9 bases, with 15 bases left between them. The germline V gene encodes CDR1 SEHNR and CDR2 FQNEAQ (reference sequence). CDR3 sequence: CASSLARGREIEQFF. CDR3 DNA: TGTGCCAGCAGCTTAGCCAGGGGGCGGGAGATTGAGCAGTTCTTC. Complete variable domain (other parts from reference TRBV7-9 and TRBJ2-1): DTGVSQNPRHKITKRGQNVTFRCDPISEHNRLYWYRQTLGQGPEFLTYFQNEAQLEKSRLLSDRFSAERPKGSFSTLEIQRTEQGDSAMYLCASSLARGREIEQFFGPGTRLTVL.

The rearrangement joins TRBV20-1 to TRBJ2-3, with 16 bases matching TRBD2. The CDR3 loop spans 18 amino acids. V lost 1 base to trimming and J lost 2 bases; unmatched junction nucleotides: 6. Germline CDR1 is DFQATT and CDR2 is SNEGSKA (reference sequence). The DNA for the CDR3 is TGCAGTGCTAGAGCGGGACTAGCGGGGGGGCGGGACACAGATACGCAGTATTTT. It codes for CSARAGLAGGRDTDTQYF.

J is TRBJ2-5 and V is TRBV6-2 or TRBV6-3, with 7 bases aligning to TRBD1. V lost 5 bases, J lost 0 bases, and 3 bases stayed unmatched. CDR1 MNHEY and CDR2 SVGEGT come from the germline V gene. CDR3 length equals 14 residues. In DNA form, the CDR3 reads TGTGCCAGCAGTCTACAGGGGTACCAAGAGACCCAGTACTTC. As protein: CASSLQGYQETQYF.

The gene calls are TRBV7-9 and TRBJ2-3; TRBD1 matches 9 bases. The junction had 6 bases not matched to a gene; V was cut back by 5 bases and J by 3 bases. Germline CDR1 and CDR2: SEHNR and FQNEAQ (reference sequence). The CDR3 contains 15 residues. In DNA form, the CDR3 reads TGTGCCAGCAGCCCACAGGGGGCCAGGACAGATACGCAGTATTTT. Its translation is CASSPQGARTDTQYF.

Regarding this clonotype: At one end, the junction sequence differs from germline, possibly due to a read error. In DNA, the CDR3 is TGTGTCAGCAGTTCCCCGAGGGCCCCACGGTACTTC. It yields the protein CVSSSPRAPRYF. This chain links TRBV28 with TRBJ2-7; tentative D call: TRBD2 (5 bases). Germline V gene data show CDR1 as MDHEN and CDR2 as SYDVKM. This CDR3 is 12 amino acids long.

This clonotype was seen only a few times. CDR3 in amino acids: CASSQGWTDWTSGSSETQYF. Written as DNA, the CDR3 is TGTGCCAGCAGCCAAGGATGGACAGACTGGACTAGCGGGAGTTCAGAGACCCAGTACTTC. V and J are TRBV28 and TRBJ2-5; 13 bases line up with TRBD2. CDR3 length: 20 residues. The junction had 20 bases not matched to a gene; V was cut back by 6 bases and J by 4 bases. The germline V gene has CDR1 MDHEN and CDR2 SYDVKM.

This clonotype was observed at least ten times. The V gene is TRBV20-1, the J gene TRBJ2-5; D perhaps matches TRBD2 (6 bases). V was pared by 4 bases and J by 3 bases, with 12 bases between. CDR1 and CDR2 (germline): DFQATT, SNEGSKA (reference sequence). The CDR3 consists of 13 residues. The CDR3 bases are TGCAGTGCTACGGGACTTCTCAAAGAGACCCAGTACTTC. Amino acids: CSATGLLKETQYF.

This clonotype was detected a few times. A read error may produce the germline difference seen at one junction end. The chain uses TRBV15 and TRBJ1-2, with TRBD1 matching over 8 bases. CDR3 length: 16 residues. Germline V gene data show CDR1 as LNHNV and CDR2 as YYDKDF (reference sequence). The CDR3 DNA reads TGTGCCACCATCAGAGGGGACAGGCCCGCTAACTATGGCTACACCTTC. Its translation: CATIRGDRPANYGYTF. Together with reference TRBV15 and TRBJ1-2, the CDR3 gives the full variable domain: DAMVIQNPRYQVTQFGKPVTLSCSQTLNHNVMYWYQQKSSQAPKLLFHYYDKDFNNEADTPDNFQSRRPNTSFCFLDIRSPGLGDTAMYLCATIRGDRPANYGYTFGSGTRLTVV.

For this clonotype: A junction end diverges from the germline sequence, so it may reflect a read error. The chain joins TRBV20-1 to TRBJ2-7; 7 nucleotides match TRBD2. CDR3 length: 18 amino acids. Germline V gene data show CDR1 as DFQATT and CDR2 as SNEGSKA (reference sequence). For the CDR3, the DNA is TGCTGTGCTAGAGATAGGGCGAATAGCGGGCGTAGTACCTACGAGCAGTACTTC. This encodes CCARDRANSGRSTYEQYF.

This clonotype showed up just once. A read error may be the cause here, since a much bigger clone is one base away. J is TRBJ2-3 and V is TRBV5-1; 7 positions match TRBD2. The CDR3 sequence is 13 residues long. After removal of 6 bases from V and 8 bases from J, the junction contained 9 bases not matched to a gene. CDR1 is SGHRS, CDR2 YFSETQ, per germline. The CDR3 here is CASNWGGEATQYF. The CDR3, as DNA: TGCGCCAGCAACTGGGGGGGGGAAGCTACGCAGTATTTT.

This chain uses TRBV9 with TRBJ2-5; D is uncertain. V lost 0 bases and J lost 4, with 10 bases in between. The germline V gene has CDR1 SGDLS and CDR2 YYNGEE. There are 14 residues in the CDR3. The CDR3 DNA follows: TGTGCCAGCAGCGTAGAACCAGCGTCAGAGACCCAGTACTTC. As protein: CASSVEPASETQYF.

This chain uses TRBV28 with TRBJ2-1; D is ambiguous. The CDR3 covers 12 residues. Germline V gives CDR1 MDHEN, CDR2 SYDVKM. V was cut by 6 bases and J by 4 bases, with 7 bases left in between. The CDR3 region is CASRPLYNEQFF. The CDR3 nucleotides read TGTGCCAGCAGACCCCTTTACAATGAGCAGTTCTTC.

In its sample, this clonotype was seen many times. The chain combines TRBV5-1 with TRBJ1-1; possible D gene TRBD1, 5 bases. Germline V gives CDR1 SGHRS, CDR2 YFSETQ. The V end was cut by 0 bases, the J end by 3 bases, with 6 bases between. This CDR3 comprises 13 residues. This CDR3 reads CASSLGQYTEAFF. The CDR3 region has the DNA TGCGCCAGCAGCTTGGGACAGTACACTGAAGCTTTCTTT. The complete variable domain, with remaining parts taken from reference TRBV5-1 and TRBJ1-1, reads KAGVTQTPRYLIKTRGQQVTLSCSPISGHRSVSWYQQTPGQGLQFLFEYFSETQRNKGNFPGRFSGRQFSNSRSEMNVSTLELGDSALYLCASSLGQYTEAFFGQGTRLTVV.

J is TRBJ2-2 and V is TRBV4-1; unclear D gene. From germline, CDR1 is MGHRA and CDR2 YSYEKL. The CDR3 consists of 17 residues. Trimming pared 1 base from V and 2 bases from J, leaving 14 bases between. DNA of the CDR3: TGCGCCAGCAGCCAAGGGGGTCTACCCCTAAACACCGGGGAGCTGTTTTTT. This translates into CASSQGGLPLNTGELFF.

In its sample, this clonotype was seen a few times. A read error may account for a junction end that differs from germline. The chain recombines TRBV7-7 with TRBJ2-5, with 9 bases that match TRBD2. The CDR3 extends over 17 amino acids. CDR1 is SSHAT, CDR2 FNYEAQ, per germline (reference sequence). CDR3 sequence (DNA): TGTGCTAGCAGCCCGGGGTTCGGCGGGGGGGCCTTGGAGACCCAGTACTTC. Protein product: CASSPGFGGGALETQYF.

CDR3 nucleotides: TGCGCCAGCAGCTTGGAGACCGGTGTATCAGGGGAGCTGTTTTTT. Residues: CASSLETGVSGELFF. This rearrangement joins TRBV5-1 to TRBJ2-2, with unresolved D. The V end lost 0 bases, the J end lost 8 bases, and 14 bases lay between the germline ends. Germline-derived CDR1 and CDR2 are SGHRS and YFSETQ. The length of the CDR3 is 15 residues.

This clonotype has ten or more counts. V and J are TRBV29-1 and TRBJ2-5; 7 nucleotides match TRBD2. The CDR3 is 13 amino acids. Germline V gene data show CDR1 as SQVTM and CDR2 as ANQGSEA. J was trimmed by 2 bases and V by 5 bases; bases with no gene match: 5. Here the CDR3 reads CSVNGGGQETQYF. Here the CDR3 DNA reads TGCAGCGTTAATGGGGGGGGGCAAGAGACCCAGTACTTC. Looking up the rest from reference TRBV29-1 and TRBJ2-5 gives the full variable domain: SAVISQKPSRDICQRGTSLTIQCQVDSQVTMMFWYRQQPGQSLTLIATANQGSEATYESGFVIDKFPISRPNLTFSTLTVSNMSPEDSSIYLCSVNGGGQETQYFGPGTRLLVL.

A few counts support this clonotype. The CDR3: CASSLGDNGTFRSTNEKLFF. As DNA, the CDR3 is TGTGCCAGCAGCTTAGGGGATAACGGGACATTCAGATCAACTAATGAAAAACTGTTTTTT. The J gene is TRBJ1-4, the V gene TRBV11-2, with D perhaps TRBD1 (6 bases). Germline CDR1 is SGHAT and CDR2 is FQNNGV. V was clipped by 1 base and J by 0 bases, with 21 bases between them. CDR3 length: 20 amino acids.

This clonotype has a handful of counts. The V and J genes are TRBV4-3 and TRBJ1-6; D is possibly TRBD1 (6 bases). Deletions cut 1 base from V and 5 bases from J, with 9 bases between. Germline loops: CDR1 LGHNA, CDR2 YSLEER. The CDR3 has 15 residues. The CDR3 DNA sequence: TGCGCCAGCAGCCAAGCTCGACAGGATAATTCACCCCTCCACTTT. It translates to CASSQARQDNSPLHF.

The chain couples TRBV24-1 to TRBJ2-5; the match to TRBD1 covers 7 bases. CDR3 length: 13 amino acids. Germline values: CDR1 KGHDR, CDR2 SFDVKD. J lost 3 bases, V lost 5 bases, and 2 bases had no gene match. In nucleotides, the CDR3 is TGTGCCACCAGTGCTACAGGGGAAGAGACCCAGTACTTC. Translation gives CATSATGEETQYF.